Listed below are T cell receptor beta chains from one sample, sequenced in a study of OX40 agonist ivuxolimab in advanced cancers. Measured with immunoSEQ multiplex PCR; TCRdb has only the in-frame clones, and not every one. Of around 50,000 clones in the sample, about 81% were seen once. Sequencing used CD4+ or CD8+ T cells sorted from blood, obtained in a trial of the OX40 agonist ivuxolimab. The receptors derive from an adult with an advanced solid tumor such as melanoma, head and neck, liver or kidney cancer. The CDR3 runs from the conserved cysteine through the conserved F or W. The D gene is left open where the match is weak. Clone size appears in some rows only: once, few, many, or a class for an expanded clone.

TRBJ1-2	TRBV28	TRBD1	NA	CASRTPGQGMSGYTF	TGTGCCAGCAGGACTCCGGGACAGGGCATGAGTGGCTACACCTTC
TRBJ1-2	TRBV11-1	TRBD1	NA	CASSAGQGYGYTF	TGTGCCAGCAGCGCCGGACAGGGGTATGGCTACACCTTC
TRBJ1-5	TRBV28	NA	NA	CASSPALGRNQPQHF	TGTGCCAGCAGTCCGGCCCTTGGGCGAAATCAGCCCCAGCATTTT
TRBJ1-1	TRBV7-3	NA	NA	CASSSPSGPGGAFF	TGTGCCAGCAGCTCCCCCTCAGGCCCCGGCGGAGCTTTCTTT
TRBJ2-5	TRBV5-1	TRBD2	NA	CASSVTGTTQETQYF	TGCGCCAGCAGCGTAACCGGGACTACACAAGAGACCCAGTACTTC
TRBJ2-2	TRBV6-5	NA	NA	CASSYVTGELFF	TGTGCCAGCAGTTACGTCACCGGGGAGCTGTTTTTT
TRBJ1-1	TRBV5-4	NA	NA	CASSLANTEAFF	TGTGCCAGCAGCTTAGCGAACACTGAAGCTTTCTTT
TRBJ2-1	TRBV9	NA	NA	CASSARDTVSRNEQFF	TGTGCCAGCAGCGCCCGGGACACGGTGTCGAGGAATGAGCAGTTCTTC
TRBJ1-5	TRBV7-9	NA	NA	CANSLVGAVEGPQHF	TGTGCCAACAGCTTGGTGGGGGCGGTCGAGGGACCCCAGCATTTT
TRBJ2-7	TRBV5-1	NA	NA	CASSLRRPYQGSGYEQYF	TGCGCCAGCAGCTTGCGGCGTCCTTATCAGGGGTCGGGCTACGAGCAGTACTTC
TRBJ2-3	TRBV10-3	TRBD2	NA	CATLLAGGSTSTDTQYF	TGTGCCACACTACTAGCGGGGGGTTCTACTAGCACAGATACGCAGTATTTT
TRBJ2-7	TRBV10-3	NA	NA	CAIRVDRTMDEQYF	TGTGCCATCAGGGTAGACAGAACTATGGACGAGCAGTACTTC
TRBJ2-3	TRBV6-6	NA	NA	CAARGVDTQYF	TGTGCCGCCAGGGGGGTTGATACGCAGTATTTT
TRBJ2-1	TRBV27	NA	once	CASSLFPIPSRHRSSYNEQFF	TGTGCCAGCAGTTTATTCCCAATCCCCAGCAGGCACCGAAGCTCCTACAATGAGCAGTTCTTC
TRBJ2-3	TRBV19	TRBD1	NA	CASSMGLGADRVSDTQYF	TGTGCCAGTAGTATGGGTTTAGGGGCGGACAGGGTTTCGGATACGCAGTATTTT
TRBJ1-5	TRBV19	NA	NA	CASNPGGNNQPQHF	TGTGCCAGTAACCCTGGGGGGAACAATCAGCCCCAGCATTTT
TRBJ1-2	TRBV7-3	NA	NA	CASSFGRGYGYTF	TGTGCCAGCAGCTTTGGCCGGGGTTATGGCTACACCTTC
TRBJ2-5	TRBV9	NA	NA	CASAPTGGGAETQYF	TGTGCCAGCGCCCCAACGGGTGGGGGGGCGGAGACCCAGTACTTC
TRBJ2-7	TRBV5-1	NA	medium-sized	CASSWTKSYEQYF	TGCGCCAGCAGCTGGACTAAATCCTACGAGCAGTACTTC
TRBJ2-7	TRBV18	TRBD1	NA	CASSSFGTGQNEQYF	TGTGCCAGCTCATCCTTTGGGACAGGGCAAAACGAGCAGTACTTC
TRBJ1-1	TRBV29-1	NA	few	CSVGGGMNTEAFF	TGCAGCGTAGGGGGGGGGATGAACACTGAAGCTTTCTTT
TRBJ1-2	TRBV2	NA	NA	CASSEVATASGGYTF	TGTGCCAGCAGTGAGGTTGCGACCGCCTCTGGAGGCTACACCTTC